Listed below are T cell receptor beta chains from one sample, sequenced in a study of blood T cell repertoires in COVID-19. Clones were read by immunoSEQ multiplex PCR, and TCRdb kept only the in-frame ones, dropping some. The profile covers about 55,000 clones, with 80% to 95% appearing a single time and 13% to 15% taken by the ten largest. Material: peripheral blood. Every receptor here comes from a human donor with active COVID-19. The donor label of this sample is uncertain. CDR3s include the opening cysteine and the closing phenylalanine or tryptophan. A D gene is named only where the DNA matches it firmly. Not every row has a clone size; where given, it reads once, few, many or a size class.

CASLLSGANVLTF TGTGCCAGCCTCCTCTCTGGGGCCAACGTCCTGACTTTC TRBJ2-6 - TRBV28 -
CATSAPSGWEQFF TGTGCCACCAGTGCTCCATCGGGGTGGGAGCAGTTCTTC TRBJ2-1 - TRBV24-1 -
CASSLRPGHSYEQYF TGTGCCAGCAGCTTACGGCCAGGGCACTCCTACGAGCAGTACTTC TRBJ2-7 few TRBV11-2 -
CASTGSGAFF TGTGCCTCCACAGGCTCAGGAGCTTTCTTT TRBJ1-1 - TRBV28 -
CASSLSPSPNYGYTF TGTGCCAGCAGCTTGAGCCCTAGCCCCAACTATGGCTACACCTTC TRBJ1-2 - TRBV7-2 -
CSASGAQGNGETQYF TGCAGTGCTAGTGGGGCACAGGGGAACGGAGAGACCCAGTACTTC TRBJ2-5 - TRBV20-1 TRBD1
CASSTRTGGYEQYF TGTGCCAGCAGCACCCGGACCGGGGGCTACGAGCAGTACTTC TRBJ2-7 - TRBV5-6 -
CASNTGGTEAFF TGTGCCAGTAATACAGGGGGCACTGAAGCTTTCTTT TRBJ1-1 - TRBV19 TRBD1
CASSQEGQGYNEQFF TGCGCCAGCAGCCAAGAGGGACAGGGGTACAATGAGCAGTTCTTC TRBJ2-1 - TRBV4-1 TRBD1
CASKLGGKVGQEQFF TGTGCCAGCAAGTTGGGTGGGAAGGTCGGACAGGAGCAGTTCTTC TRBJ2-1 - TRBV28 -
CASSVATLGAPNTEAFF TGTGCCAGCAGCGTAGCTACGTTGGGGGCGCCGAACACTGAAGCTTTCTTT TRBJ1-1 - TRBV9 -
CASSPGQGENTEAFF TGTGCCAGCAGTCCGGGACAGGGGGAGAACACTGAAGCTTTCTTT TRBJ1-1 medium-sized TRBV6-5 TRBD1
CASSLEAGGANTEAFF TGCGCCAGCAGCTTGGAGGCAGGCGGGGCGAACACTGAAGCTTTCTTT TRBJ1-1 - TRBV5-1 -
CASSEVWPAPYEQYF TGTGCCAGCAGTGAAGTCTGGCCCGCCCCCTACGAGCAGTACTTC TRBJ2-7 few TRBV2 -
CASSQDRGPLHF TGTGCCAGCAGCCAGGACAGGGGGCCTCTCCACTTT TRBJ1-6 - TRBV6-6 TRBD1
CASSPGTGKGEKLFF TGTGCCAGCAGCCCAGGGACAGGGAAAGGTGAAAAACTGTTTTTT TRBJ1-4 - TRBV5-6 TRBD1
CASSYRDRGPGELFF TGTGCCAGCAGTTACAGGGACAGGGGCCCCGGGGAGCTGTTTTTT TRBJ2-2 - TRBV6-5 TRBD1
CASSLRDILYNEQFF TGTGCCAGCAGCCTCCGGGACATTCTCTACAATGAGCAGTTCTTC TRBJ2-1 - TRBV7-9 -
CASSFGRQEVPTGELFF TGTGCCAGCTCATTCGGACGGCAGGAGGTGCCCACCGGGGAGCTGTTTTTT TRBJ2-2 - TRBV18 -
CASSSSTGRGYTF TGTGCCAGCAGTTCGTCGACAGGGCGGGGCTACACCTTC TRBJ1-2 - TRBV27 TRBD1
CASSPQGAEQFF TGTGCCAGCAGCCCACAGGGGGCTGAGCAGTTCTTC TRBJ2-1 once TRBV11-3 TRBD1
CASSHTGTSGANVLTF TGTGCCAGTAGCCATACAGGGACCTCTGGGGCCAACGTCCTGACTTTC TRBJ2-6 - TRBV19 -
CASSLRLGDRGRHTGELFF TGTGCCAGCAGCTTAAGACTGGGGGACAGGGGGCGGCACACCGGGGAGCTGTTTTTT TRBJ2-2 - TRBV7-9 TRBD1
CASRPGLAARNSPLHF TGTGCCAGCAGACCCGGACTGGCCGCCCGAAATTCACCCCTCCACTTT TRBJ1-6 - TRBV14 -
CASGLGTAYNSPLHF TGTGCTAGTGGTTTGGGGACAGCCTATAATTCACCCCTCCACTTT TRBJ1-6 - TRBV12-5 -
CATSRGTSGGSTDTQYF TGTGCCACCAGCAGAGGGACTAGCGGGGGGAGCACAGATACGCAGTATTTT TRBJ2-3 - TRBV15 TRBD2
CASSLVPTDTFYEQYF TGTGCCAGCAGCTTAGTCCCCACGGACACGTTCTACGAGCAGTACTTC TRBJ2-7 - TRBV7-9 -
CAISDSGGPVRTDTQYF TGTGCCATCAGTGACAGCGGGGGGCCAGTCCGCACAGATACGCAGTATTTT TRBJ2-3 - TRBV10-3 TRBD2
CASSEDGRGGTEAFF TGTGCCAGCAGTGAAGACGGCCGGGGAGGGACTGAAGCTTTCTTT TRBJ1-1 - TRBV2 -